This T cell receptor beta chain was retrieved from a study of T cell responses to AZD1222 COVID-19 vaccine. Remarks on this clone: Its specificity is unknown.

Generated by immunoSEQ multiplex PCR, the TCRdb table keeps only in-frame clones and is missing some. The sample consists of about 270,000 clones, 94% of them appearing once. Second-dose recipients at about 4 or about 12 weeks were treated as one pooled group. General study findings and limits: Spike was spanned by vaccine-associated CD4 TCRs, with dominance at 160-218 and 743-854. At baseline, just a handful of AZD1222 recipients tested seropositive.

CDR1 and CDR2 (germline): MNHEY, SMNVEV (reference sequence). CDR3 length: 14 amino acids. The V and J ends lost 7 bases and 0 bases, in that order; junction bases with no gene match: 3. The starting material was peripheral blood, obtained 28 days after the second AZD1222 dose. The source is an adult who received the AZD1222 COVID-19 vaccine. This sequence joins TRBV27 and TRBJ2-3; 8 nucleotides align to TRBD1. CDR3 loop: CASTRQGSTDTQYF. The CDR3, as DNA: TGTGCCAGCACCCGACAGGGGAGCACAGATACGCAGTATTTT.